Below are 29 T cell receptor beta chains sequenced from a single sample in a study of diagnostic markers for celiac disease. TCRdb reprocessed the reads and reports one entry per CDR3 protein, with no DNA. Its clone listing holds some 1,400 distinct CDR3 sequences. The sample taken for sequencing was either unsorted cells or a sorted T cell fraction (not recorded which). These receptors all stem from a human donor. This table probably holds off-target reads from a library built for another chain.

The chain uses TRBV4-3 and TRBJ2-3; the D gene TCRdb calls, TRBD1, cannot be checked with no DNA. Germline V gene data show CDR1 as LGHNA and CDR2 as YSLEER. The CDR3 has 14 residues. This CDR3 reads CASSQIPWADTQYF.

This clonotype ranks as large in terms of frequency. V is TRBV29-1 and J is TRBJ2-7; checking the TCRdb D call of TRBD1 is not possible without DNA. Germline CDR1 reads SQVTM; CDR2 reads ANQGSEA. The CDR3 is made up of 16 amino acids. The CDR3 sequence: CSVVRAPGQTSYEQYF.

This clonotype is deemed large by its frequency. The chain uses TRBV28 and TRBJ2-5. The germline gives CDR1 MDHEN, CDR2 SYDVKM. This CDR3 comprises 15 residues. CDR3 loop: CASSTVTKSKETQYF. The full variable domain, its missing parts supplied by reference TRBV28 and TRBJ2-5, is DVKVTQSSRYLVKRTGEKVFLECVQDMDHENMFWYRQDPGLGLRLIYFSYDVKMKEKGDIPEGYSVSREKKERFSLILESASTNQTSMYLCASSTVTKSKETQYFGPGTRLLVL.

This clonotype is deemed large by its frequency. The J gene is TRBJ2-2, the V gene TRBV7-3; the TRBD1 assignment by TCRdb is unverifiable without DNA. CDR3 length: 13 amino acids. Germline V CDR1 and CDR2: SGHTA, FQGTGA. CDR3 loop: CASSPGAQEELFF. The variable domain in full, with the rest retrieved from reference TRBV7-3 and TRBJ2-2, is GAGVSQTPSNKVTEKGKYVELRCDPISGHTALYWYRQSLGQGPEFLIYFQGTGAADDSGLPNDRFFAVRPEGSVSTLKIQRTERGDSAVYLCASSPGAQEELFFGEGSRLTVL.

The genes are TRBV5-1 and TRBJ2-7; absent DNA, TCRdb's TRBD1 call cannot be checked. CDR1 and CDR2 from the germline V gene are SGHRS and YFSETQ. The CDR3 has 13 amino acids. CDR3 sequence reads: CASSYTTGDEQYF.

The V and J genes are TRBV7-6 and TRBJ1-2. This CDR3 contains 14 residues. The germline CDR1 and CDR2 sequences are SGHVS and FNYEAQ. CDR3 protein: CASSLGGRGYGYTF.

The chain carries TRBV29-1 and TRBJ2-2; TCRdb reports TRBD1, a call that lacks DNA to check it against. Germline CDR1 is SQVTM and CDR2 is ANQGSEA. CDR3 length: 16 residues. The chain's CDR3 is CSVVKGTGGGHGELFF.

This chain connects TRBV5-1 to TRBJ2-5; TCRdb's D call, TRBD2, is unchecked because there is no DNA. CDR1 is SGHRS, CDR2 YFSETQ, per germline. This CDR3 contains 13 residues. This CDR3 is CASSTGVAETQYF.

The V gene is TRBV7-2, the J gene TRBJ2-7; TCRdb indicates TRBD2, and absent DNA this call remains unverified. CDR3 length equals 15 residues. Germline loops: CDR1 SGHTA, CDR2 FQGNSA. The CDR3: CASSDPRDWSYEQYF.

V and J are TRBV20-1 and TRBJ2-3; the TRBD2 assignment by TCRdb is unverifiable without DNA. This CDR3 spans 17 amino acids. Looked up from germline, CDR1 is DFQATT and CDR2 is SNEGSKA (reference sequence). The CDR3 loop reads CSARLSGGSPSTDTQYF.

The chain joins TRBV6-1 to TRBJ2-3; TCRdb's D call, TRBD1, is unchecked because there is no DNA. CDR3 length equals 16 residues. The germline V gene has CDR1 MNHNS and CDR2 SASEGT. The CDR3 region is CASSLSGGIGTDTQYF.

This clonotype is labeled large based on frequency. V gene TRBV20-1 combines with J gene TRBJ2-7; the TRBD1 assignment by TCRdb is unverifiable without DNA. The CDR3 is made up of 14 amino acids. The germline V gene encodes CDR1 DFQATT and CDR2 SNEGSKA (reference sequence). The CDR3 here is CSARPGQGAFEQYF.

By frequency, this clonotype registers large. This chain connects TRBV5-1 to TRBJ2-1; with no DNA, the TCRdb D assignment of TRBD2 cannot be verified. The germline gives CDR1 SGHRS, CDR2 YFSETQ. This CDR3 is built from 16 residues. The CDR3 sequence is CASSFTSLSSYNEQFF.

The CDR3 spells CASSLAGTSDTGELFF. The J gene is TRBJ2-2, the V gene TRBV5-1; the TCRdb D gene call, TRBD1, has no DNA to confirm it. CDR1 SGHRS and CDR2 YFSETQ come from the germline V gene. CDR3 length equals 16 residues.

The V and J genes are TRBV7-9 and TRBJ2-1. This CDR3 is 16 amino acids long. CDR1 and CDR2 from the germline V gene are SEHNR and FQNEAQ (reference sequence). CDR3 sequence: CASSLVGGSSYNEQFF.

By frequency, this clonotype is large. The rearrangement links TRBV6-5 to TRBJ2-5; TCRdb indicates TRBD1, and absent DNA this call remains unverified. The CDR3 consists of 16 residues. Germline CDR1 reads MNHEY; CDR2 reads SVGAGI. The CDR3 spells CASSPDRFSPQETQYF.

The chain couples TRBV12-3 or TRBV12-4 to TRBJ2-2. The CDR3 has 15 amino acids. The CDR3 protein is CASSRQAGNTGELFF.

V gene TRBV28 combines with J gene TRBJ1-5; no DNA is available, so the TRBD1 call from TCRdb remains unchecked. The CDR3 is 13 amino acids. CDR1 is MDHEN and CDR2 is SYDVKM in the germline V gene. Here the CDR3 reads CASRDSSNQPQHF.

The chain employs TRBV20-1 and TRBJ1-6; the TCRdb call, TRBD1, lacks DNA for checking. Looked up from germline, CDR1 is DFQATT and CDR2 is SNEGSKA (reference sequence). CDR3 size: 18 residues. The CDR3 protein is CSARELGTGSSYNSPLHF.

This clonotype shows up as large by frequency. The chain is built from TRBV4-1 and TRBJ2-3. The CDR3 covers 14 residues. Germline CDR1 is MGHRA and CDR2 is YSYEKL. The CDR3 is CASSQGPLTDTQYF.

The chain uses TRBV25-1 and TRBJ1-6. The CDR3 totals 14 residues. CDR1 is MGHDK, CDR2 SYGVNS, per germline. CDR3 loop: CATSFGSYNSPLHF.

This clonotype is classed as large (0.1 to 1%) by frequency. The V and J genes are TRBV7-2 and TRBJ2-7; absent DNA, TCRdb's TRBD1 call cannot be checked. The CDR3 consists of 12 residues. Germline CDR1 SGHTA, CDR2 FQGNSA. The CDR3 spells CASANSGGEQYF.

By frequency, this clonotype is medium-sized. This sequence joins TRBV5-4 and TRBJ2-5; TCRdb returns TRBD1, unconfirmable since there is no DNA. Germline V CDR1 and CDR2: SGHNT, YYREEE (reference sequence). The length of the CDR3 is 14 residues. The CDR3 here is CASSLASGRETQYF.

The chain employs TRBV12-3 or TRBV12-4 and TRBJ1-5. The CDR3 runs 13 residues. The CDR3: CASSSGTTQPQHF.

This chain links TRBV4-1 with TRBJ1-4; TCRdb picks TRBD1, but there is no DNA to check that call. Germline CDR1 and CDR2: MGHRA and YSYEKL. This CDR3 region has 22 residues. CDR3: CASSQDRYEWRDRVLSHEKLFF.

V and J are TRBV7-9 and TRBJ2-5; TCRdb selects TRBD1, and the lack of DNA leaves this call unchecked. Germline-derived CDR1 and CDR2 are SEHNR and FQNEAQ (reference sequence). CDR3 size: 14 residues. The CDR3 region is CASSPRDVQETQYF.

The V and J genes are TRBV28 and TRBJ1-6; with no DNA, the TCRdb D assignment of TRBD1 cannot be verified. Germline CDR1 and CDR2: MDHEN and SYDVKM. The CDR3 covers 14 residues. The CDR3 region is CASSPLRVYAPLHF.

This sequence joins TRBV5-1 and TRBJ2-3; TCRdb selects TRBD1, and the lack of DNA leaves this call unchecked. This CDR3 comprises 16 residues. Germline V lookup: CDR1 SGHRS, CDR2 YFSETQ. The CDR3: CASSFLGATSTDTQYF. Combining the CDR3 with reference TRBV5-1 and TRBJ2-3 gives the whole variable domain KAGVTQTPRYLIKTRGQQVTLSCSPISGHRSVSWYQQTPGQGLQFLFEYFSETQRNKGNFPGRFSGRQFSNSRSEMNVSTLELGDSALYLCASSFLGATSTDTQYFGPGTRLTVL.

This chain uses TRBV20-1 with TRBJ2-7. This CDR3 is built from 11 residues. The germline gives CDR1 DFQATT, CDR2 SNEGSKA (reference sequence). The CDR3 spells CSAKRTHEQYF.